Following are 9 T cell receptor beta chains from one sample sequenced in a study of graft-versus-host responses after intestinal transplantation. No antigen has been assigned to these receptors. TCRdb keeps only in-frame clones here, not all; method: immunoSEQ multiplex PCR. The sample yields roughly 90,000 clones, 88% seen once. The specimen was unstimulated CD4+ T cells sorted from spleen or lymph node cells, collected before transplant. These receptors originate from a human donor who was the organ donor for an intestinal transplant.

The J gene is TRBJ2-5, the V gene TRBV20-1; possibly TRBD2 for D (5 bases). Germline CDR1 and CDR2: DFQATT and SNEGSKA (reference sequence). Trimming pared 6 bases from V and 7 bases from J, leaving 12 bases between. The CDR3 has 11 amino acids. The CDR3 protein is CSAGLATTQYF. The CDR3 DNA follows: TGCAGTGCCGGACTCGCTACGACCCAGTACTTC.

The V gene is TRBV5-5, the J gene TRBJ2-4; possible D gene TRBD2, 7 bases. Per the germline V gene, CDR1 is SGHKS and CDR2 is YYEKEE (reference sequence). CDR3 length: 14 residues. V lost 0 bases to trimming and J lost 6 bases, with 10 bases between them. The DNA for the CDR3 is TGTGCCAGCAGCTTGGTGGGGGGGCCAAACATTCAGTACTTC. It translates to CASSLVGGPNIQYF.

J is TRBJ1-5 and V is TRBV7-8; maybe TRBD1 (5 bases). CDR3 length equals 15 residues. Trimming took off 5 bases at V and 6 bases at J, with 17 bases between the two ends. The germline V gene has CDR1 SGHVS and CDR2 FQNEAQ. The CDR3 DNA is TGTGCCAGCAGCCCAGAGCGGGGGTTGAGTCAGCCCCAGCATTTT. Its protein product is CASSPERGLSQPQHF.

V and J are TRBV7-9 and TRBJ1-2, with 10 nucleotides matching TRBD1. The J segment lost 6 bases and the V segment lost 0 bases, leaving 10 bases of the junction unmatched. The CDR3 covers 17 residues. CDR1 is SEHNR and CDR2 is FQNEAQ in the germline V gene (reference sequence). This CDR3 reads CASSLARRDRGSHGYTF. CDR3 DNA: TGTGCCAGCAGCTTAGCGCGAAGGGACAGGGGATCCCATGGCTACACCTTC.

The rearrangement joins TRBV7-2 to TRBJ2-7, with TRBD2 identical over 7 bases. CDR3 length: 16 amino acids. Germline V gene data show CDR1 as SGHTA and CDR2 as FQGNSA. The trim removed 4 bases at V and 6 bases at J, leaving 15 bases unmatched. The chain's CDR3 is CASSSLAAAPSREQYF. CDR3 DNA sequence: TGTGCCAGCAGCTCCCTAGCGGCAGCCCCATCCCGCGAGCAGTACTTC.

The chain joins TRBV11-2 to TRBJ2-1; D is perhaps TRBD2 (5 bases). This CDR3 spans 14 amino acids. V was trimmed by 4 bases and J by 8 bases, leaving 15 bases between them. Germline V gene data show CDR1 as SGHAT and CDR2 as FQNNGV. This chain's CDR3 is CASSYQSGVDEQFF. The DNA of the CDR3 is TGTGCCAGCAGCTACCAGAGCGGAGTGGATGAGCAGTTCTTC.

The chain carries TRBV19 and TRBJ1-1, with 7 positions matching TRBD1. After removal of 5 bases from V and 5 bases from J, the junction contained 8 bases not matched to a gene. The CDR3 sequence is 14 residues long. The V gene's germline CDR1 is LNHDA and CDR2 SQIVND (reference sequence). The CDR3 nucleotides are TGTGCCAGTAGTCCGGGACAGTATGCGACTGAAGCTTTCTTT. This sequence encodes CASSPGQYATEAFF.

The chain has TRBV27 and TRBJ2-2; TRBD2 aligns across 16 bases. This CDR3 is 19 amino acids long. V shed 5 bases and J 6 bases; nucleotides not matched to a gene: 12. Germline V gene sequence: CDR1 MNHEY, CDR2 SMNVEV (reference sequence). This CDR3 is CASSLEPGLAGGPSGELFF. CDR3 in DNA: TGTGCCAGCAGTCTCGAGCCGGGACTAGCGGGGGGGCCCTCCGGGGAGCTGTTTTTT.

The CDR3 bases are TGTGCCAGCAGCTTGGGGGTGAGGAGCACTGAAGCTTTCTTT. Translating gives CASSLGVRSTEAFF. The gene calls are TRBV5-6 and TRBJ1-1; no definite D call. V was pared by 0 bases and J by 4 bases, with 10 bases between. Germline CDR1 is SGHDT and CDR2 is YYEEEE. This CDR3 spans 14 amino acids.